This is a list of T cell receptor beta chains from one sample in a study of blood T cells in healthy people across ages. A single record per CDR3 protein comes from TCRdb applying MiXCR to the 5' RACE reads. This repertoire shows about 800,000 distinct CDR3 sequences, more than 20% found once; its top ten account for under 4.5%. This sample was shared with a second study, whose subject was T cells of mothers and their children.

Material for sequencing was blood. These TCRs come from a boy aged 10-17 years in good health. Each CDR3 is given with its conserved first and last residue. The D gene is left open where the match is weak. Some rows have no size entry. The others give once, few or many, or a class for an expanded clone.

17 TRBJ2-4 . TRBV25-1 . TGTGCCAGCACCCCAGGTGTGCACAAACTAGCCAAAAACATTCAGTACTTC CASTPGVHKLAKNIQYF
18 TRBJ2-5 TRBD1 TRBV28 . TGTGCCAGCAGCCAGGGGATTTACCGGGACAGAGTTCAAGAGACCCAGTACTTC CASSQGIYRDRVQETQYF
16 TRBJ1-5 . TRBV6-1 . TGTGCCAGCAGTGAATGGGGAGAATATAGCAATCAGCCCCAGCATTTT CASSEWGEYSNQPQHF
16 TRBJ1-2 . TRBV9 . TGTGCCAGCAGCGTAGTCCCGACAGAGTCTAACTATGGCTACACCTTC CASSVVPTESNYGYTF
15 TRBJ1-5 TRBD1 TRBV5-1 few TGCGCCAGCAGCTTGGGGGGACAGCGAAATCAGCCCCAGCATTTT CASSLGGQRNQPQHF
17 TRBJ2-5 TRBD2 TRBV7-8 . TGTGCCAGCAGCTTCCTAGCGGGGTCAAAGTTGGGGGAGACCCAGTACTTC CASSFLAGSKLGETQYF
16 TRBJ1-4 TRBD1 TRBV20-1 . TGCAGTGCTAGTTCGCACAGGGGCAACAGGAAGGAAAAACTGTTTTTT CSASSHRGNRKEKLFF
17 TRBJ1-1 . TRBV5-5 . TGTGCCAGCAGCTTGTGGGGGGCAGGGTCCATGAACACTGAAGCTTTCTTT CASSLWGAGSMNTEAFF
12 TRBJ1-1 . TRBV7-2 . TGTGCCAGCAGCCCCGGGAGGCGGGAAGCTTTCTTT CASSPGRREAFF
13 TRBJ2-5 . TRBV29-1 . TGCAGCGGTCACGAAGGGGGTAGGCAGACCCAGTACTTC CSGHEGGRQTQYF
17 TRBJ2-7 TRBD2 TRBV6-2/TRBV6-3 . TGTGCCAGCAGTTACAAACTAGCGGGAGGGCCCAACTACGAGCAGTACTTC CASSYKLAGGPNYEQYF
16 TRBJ1-4 . TRBV24-1 . TGTGCCAGCCGACAGGAAGGGTTTGGAACTAATGAAAAACTGTTTTTT CASRQEGFGTNEKLFF
14 TRBJ2-7 TRBD2 TRBV7-3 many TGTGCCAGCAGCTACCTAGCGGGGCCCTACGAGCAGTACTTC CASSYLAGPYEQYF
12 TRBJ2-5 . TRBV29-1 . TGCAGCCCTTGGGACCTCCAAGAGACCCAGTACTTC CSPWDLQETQYF
15 TRBJ2-2 . TRBV7-9 . TGTGCCAGCAGCGATAGCAGGGGAGAGACCGGGGAGCTGTTTTTT CASSDSRGETGELFF
13 TRBJ2-1 . TRBV2 few TGTGCCAGCACCTGGCCGAGGTCGGATGAGCAGTTCTTC CASTWPRSDEQFF
14 TRBJ2-5 . TRBV27 . TGTGCCAGCAGTTTATCGGCCTACCAAGAGACCCAGTACTTC CASSLSAYQETQYF
15 TRBJ2-7 TRBD2 TRBV28 . TGTGCCAGCGTACGGACTAGCGGGAGGAGATACGAGCAGTACTTC CASVRTSGRRYEQYF
13 TRBJ2-3 . TRBV7-6 few TGTGCCAGCAGCGAAGGAGTTTGGGATACGCAGTATTTT CASSEGVWDTQYF
15 TRBJ1-5 TRBD1 TRBV3-1 . TGTGCCAGCAGCCAAGACCAACCAGGGGGACAGCCCCAGCATTTT CASSQDQPGGQPQHF
15 TRBJ2-7 . TRBV5-1 . TGCGCCAGCAGCTTAACACAGGGTTTCGGCTACGAGCAGTACTTC CASSLTQGFGYEQYF
15 TRBJ2-3 TRBD1 TRBV2 few TGTGCCACCGATACGGGGACAGTAAATTTCGATACGCAGTATTTT CATDTGTVNFDTQYF